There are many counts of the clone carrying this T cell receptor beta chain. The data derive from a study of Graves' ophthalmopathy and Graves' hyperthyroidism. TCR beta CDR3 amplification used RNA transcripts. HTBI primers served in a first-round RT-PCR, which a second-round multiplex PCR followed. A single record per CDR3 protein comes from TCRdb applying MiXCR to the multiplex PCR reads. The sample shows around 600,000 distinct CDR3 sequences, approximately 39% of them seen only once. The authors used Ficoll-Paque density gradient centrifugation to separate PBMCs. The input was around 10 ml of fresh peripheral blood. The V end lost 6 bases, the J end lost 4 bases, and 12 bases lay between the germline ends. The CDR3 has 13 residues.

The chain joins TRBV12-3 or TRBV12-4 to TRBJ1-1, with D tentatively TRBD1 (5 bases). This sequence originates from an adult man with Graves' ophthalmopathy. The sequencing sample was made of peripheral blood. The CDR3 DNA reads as TGTGCCAGCAGCCTAGGGGTAGCCACTGAAGCTTTCTTT. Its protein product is CASSLGVATEAFF.